This TCR beta chain is drawn from a study of T cell responses to AZD1222 COVID-19 vaccine (dated by TCRdb to the early 2020s). Looking at the study overall: AZD1222 recipients with second doses at about 4 weeks or about 12 weeks were pooled, because spike-specific TCR depth and breadth did not differ between schedules. TCR sequencing was performed for about 250 trial participants, of whom 207 were given two doses of AZD1222 and approximately 25 were given two doses of MenACWY control vaccine. Trial participants were enrolled into age subgroups of 18-55, 56-69 and 70-plus years, which contained roughly 140, 27 and 60 TCR-sequenced participants, respectively. General study outcomes and caveats: Reportedly, close to half of the unique spike-specific TCRs recognized epitopes lying outside the regions that are mutated in the B.1.351 and B.1.1.7 variants. A significant rise in spike-specific TCR breadth and depth was observed after two AZD1222 doses relative to day 0 and relative to MenACWY recipients. Vaccine-associated CD4 TCRs spanned the whole spike protein, with dominant responses in regions 160-218 and 743-854. In the small 56-69-year group, the increase in depth fell short of significance, most likely because of low power. Participants were mostly white British, with more females than males. The authors suggested clonal diversity may have been underestimated. Conclusions about previously exposed vaccinees were limited because only a handful of AZD1222 recipients were SARS-CoV-2 seropositive at baseline. Because no day 14 peak-response samples were available, repertoires were characterized only after the peak T cell response.

CDR1 and CDR2 are read off the germline V gene as MGHRA and YSYEKL. The CDR3 sequence holds 15 residues, the cysteine and phenylalanine included. Kept here is only the CDR3 DNA, which spans 45 bases and is read in frame from base 1. The trim is 4 bases for V and 2 bases for J, with a gap of 14 bases between the germline ends. The sample's time point label is to be understood as: baseline before first vaccination. Samples from vaccinated people were obtained from the UK trials COV001 and COV002, which included a single-blind randomized controlled phase 2/3 trial of AZD1222 (ChAdOx1 nCoV-19) in healthy adults. For TCRbeta chain sequencing, PBMC samples from trial participants were taken at day 0 and at day 28 after the second dose. The CDR3 regions of human TCRbeta chains were analyzed by immunosequencing. The paper's processing steps were these. TCRs in the repertoires were compared against a reference library of SARS-CoV-2-specific TCRs that had been generated with the MIRA antigen-specificity platform. Breadth was defined as the fraction of unique TCRs that were SARS-CoV-2-associated. Depth was defined as the fraction of total T cells that were SARS-CoV-2-associated. Using the MIRA data, each spike-specific TCR was mapped to the spike region that the TCR reacts to and placed in a CD4 or CD8 class. Log10-transformed breadth and depth values were compared by one-way ANOVA with Sidak's multiple comparisons tests. As stored in TCRdb, this immuneACCESS dataset retains in-frame rearrangements with V and J assigned. A fraction of the clones does not appear; measured against another copy, unresolved V genes explain less than half of the discrepancy, and the remainder lacks a known reason. The V and J calls and clone size are taken from that table; D and trimming were inferred from the DNA. This sample lists about 130,000 clones; roughly 92% were detected once. Clones ranked in the top ten supply about 0.91% of the sample.

The table lists this clone with a few counts. The antigen it binds to is not known. Base qualities are not recorded, but no much larger clone differs from it by a single base. Material: peripheral blood, obtained on day 0 of AZD1222 vaccination. This sequence originates from an adult in good health. The V and J segments used are TRBV4-1 and TRBJ1-2; the D gene is perhaps TRBD1, from 6 matching bases. CDR3 reads: CASSPGGGRNYGYTF. The DNA sequence is as follows: TGCGCCAGCAGCCCTGGGGGCGGGCGAAACTATGGCTACACCTTC.